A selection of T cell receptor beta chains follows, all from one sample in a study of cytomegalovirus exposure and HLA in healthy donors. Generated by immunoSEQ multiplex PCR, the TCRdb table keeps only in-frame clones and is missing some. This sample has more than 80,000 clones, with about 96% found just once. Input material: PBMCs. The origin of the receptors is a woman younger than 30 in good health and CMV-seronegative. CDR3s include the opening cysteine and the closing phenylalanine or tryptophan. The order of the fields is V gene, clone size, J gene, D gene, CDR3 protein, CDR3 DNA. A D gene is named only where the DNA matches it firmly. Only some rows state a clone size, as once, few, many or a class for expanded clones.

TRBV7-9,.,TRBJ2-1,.,CASSLVAAYNEQFF,TGTGCCAGCAGCTTAGTAGCGGCATACAATGAGCAGTTCTTC
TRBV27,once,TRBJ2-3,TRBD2,CASSLSRLEREGGSSTDTQYF,TGTGCCAGCAGTTTATCCCGTTTAGAGCGGGAGGGCGGGTCTAGCACAGATACGCAGTATTTT
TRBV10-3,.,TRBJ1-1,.,CAISEASRVDAFF,TGTGCCATCAGTGAGGCGAGCAGGGTAGATGCTTTCTTT
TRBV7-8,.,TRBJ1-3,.,CASSRSAGTLSSGNTIYF,TGTGCCAGCAGCCGTAGTGCAGGGACTCTCTCCTCTGGAAACACCATATATTTT
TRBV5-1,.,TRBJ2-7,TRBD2,CASSSRLAGGDEQYF,TGCGCCAGCAGCTCCAGACTAGCGGGAGGCGACGAGCAGTACTTC
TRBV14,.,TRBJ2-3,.,CASSQADLATDTQYF,TGTGCCAGCAGCCAAGCCGATTTGGCCACAGATACGCAGTATTTT
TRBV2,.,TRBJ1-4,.,CASLQTGEKLFF,TGTGCCAGCCTACAAACGGGGGAAAAACTGTTTTTT
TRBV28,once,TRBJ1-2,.,CASGAQGYGYTF,TGTGCCAGCGGGGCGCAGGGCTATGGCTACACCTTC
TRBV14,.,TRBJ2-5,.,CASSHVSRAEETQYF,TGTGCCAGCAGCCATGTCTCGCGGGCCGAAGAGACCCAGTACTTC
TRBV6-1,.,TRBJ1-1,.,CASSGFRQSDTEAFF,TGTGCCAGCAGTGGGTTCCGACAGTCTGATACTGAAGCTTTCTTT
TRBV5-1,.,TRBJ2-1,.,CASSLTNEQFF,TGCGCCAGCAGCTTGACTAATGAGCAGTTCTTC
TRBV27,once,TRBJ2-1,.,CASSSARYNEQFF,TGTGCCAGCAGTTCGGCTAGATACAATGAGCAGTTCTTC
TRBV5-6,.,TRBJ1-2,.,CASTQGVDYGYTF,TGTGCCAGCACCCAGGGCGTCGACTATGGCTACACCTTC
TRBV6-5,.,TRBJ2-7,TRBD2,CASSSGRASHEQYF,TGTGCCAGCAGTAGCGGGAGGGCCTCCCACGAGCAGTACTTC
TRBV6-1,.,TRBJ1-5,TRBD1,CASLGTGGSQPQHF,TGTGCCAGCCTCGGGACAGGGGGTAGTCAGCCCCAGCATTTT
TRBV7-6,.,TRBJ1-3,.,CASSSTGSGNTIYF,TGTGCCAGCAGCAGCACAGGGTCAGGAAACACCATATATTTT
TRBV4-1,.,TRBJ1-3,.,CASSQEGRGSGNTIYF,TGCGCCAGCAGCCAAGAAGGCCGGGGCTCTGGAAACACCATATATTTT
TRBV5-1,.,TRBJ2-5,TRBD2,CASSFGLAGETQYF,TGCGCCAGCAGCTTCGGACTAGCTGGAGAGACCCAGTACTTC
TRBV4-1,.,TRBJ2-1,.,CASSTSGSYNEQFF,TGCGCCAGCAGCACATCGGGATCCTACAATGAGCAGTTCTTC
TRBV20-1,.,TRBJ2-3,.,CSPRADTQYF,TGCAGCCCCAGGGCGGATACGCAGTATTTT
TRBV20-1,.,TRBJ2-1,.,CSARLASQFF,TGCAGTGCTAGACTAGCTTCCCAGTTCTTC
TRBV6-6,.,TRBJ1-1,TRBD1,CASSRNLRDSEAFF,TGTGCCAGCAGTCGCAATCTCCGGGACAGTGAAGCTTTCTTT
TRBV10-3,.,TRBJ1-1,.,CAITRDKSNTEAFF,TGTGCCATCACTCGGGACAAATCGAACACTGAAGCTTTCTTT
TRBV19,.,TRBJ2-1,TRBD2,CASSIRGLAGGSSYNEQFF,TGTGCCAGTAGTATCCGGGGACTAGCGGGGGGAAGCTCCTACAATGAGCAGTTCTTC
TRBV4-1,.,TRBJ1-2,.,CASSQDGSYTF,TGCGCCAGCAGCCAAGACGGGAGCTACACCTTC
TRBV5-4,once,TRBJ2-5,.,CASSPEGGGETQYF,TGTGCCAGCAGCCCGGAAGGCGGAGGGGAGACCCAGTACTTC
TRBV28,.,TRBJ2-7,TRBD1,CASSRQGVMQYF,TGTGCCAGCAGCAGACAGGGAGTGATGCAGTACTTC
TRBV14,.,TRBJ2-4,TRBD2,CASSKEGLLHGLQYF,TGTGCCAGCAGCAAAGAGGGACTATTACATGGTCTTCAGTACTTC
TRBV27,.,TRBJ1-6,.,CASSLQGRTNSPLHF,TGTGCCAGCAGTTTACAGGGCAGGACTAATTCACCCCTCCACTTT
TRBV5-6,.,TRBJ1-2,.,CASSGEGMGYGYTF,TGTGCCAGCAGCGGGGAGGGGATGGGCTATGGCTACACCTTC
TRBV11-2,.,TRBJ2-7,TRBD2,CASSLTSGSDYEQYF,TGTGCCAGCAGCCTTACTAGCGGGAGTGACTACGAGCAGTACTTC
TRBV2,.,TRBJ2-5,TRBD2,CASSVAREGRETQYF,TGTGCCAGCAGTGTGGCGCGGGAGGGCCGTGAGACCCAGTACTTC
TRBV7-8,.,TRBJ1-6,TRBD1,CASNALGTDNSPLHF,TGTGCCAGCAACGCCCTGGGGACAGACAATTCACCCCTCCACTTT
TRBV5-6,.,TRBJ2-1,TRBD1,CASSEATGYLGNEQFF,TGTGCCAGCAGCGAAGCGACAGGGTACTTGGGGAATGAGCAGTTCTTC
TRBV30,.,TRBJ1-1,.,CAWQTGGRGGNTEAFF,TGTGCCTGGCAGACAGGAGGGAGGGGCGGAAACACTGAAGCTTTCTTT
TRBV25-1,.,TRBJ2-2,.,CASMWAGSNTGELFF,TGTGCCAGTATGTGGGCAGGGTCGAACACCGGGGAGCTGTTTTTT
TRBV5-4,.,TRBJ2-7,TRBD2,CASRLAGGPLEQYF,TGTGCCAGCCGACTAGCGGGAGGGCCACTGGAGCAGTACTTC
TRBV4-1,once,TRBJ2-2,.,CASSQGDRRAGELFF,TGCGCCAGCAGCCAAGGAGACAGGCGGGCCGGGGAGCTGTTTTTT
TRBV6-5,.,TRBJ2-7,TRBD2,CASRTSGAYEQYF,TGTGCCAGCAGAACTAGCGGCGCCTACGAGCAGTACTTC
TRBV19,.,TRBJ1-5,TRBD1,CATRTGHQPQHF,TGTGCCACCAGGACAGGCCATCAGCCCCAGCATTTT
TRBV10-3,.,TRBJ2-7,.,CAIRSGGTYEQYF,TGTGCCATCAGATCCGGCGGGACCTACGAGCAGTACTTC